A selection of T cell receptor beta chains follows, all from one sample in a study of T-cell reconstitution after alpha-beta-depleted transplantation in children. Each CDR3 protein gets one entry after TCRdb re-called the PCR reads with MiXCR. The sample shows about 980,000 distinct CDR3 sequences, around 30% of them seen only once. The material sequenced was PBMCs, mostly from graft donor cells, taken 360 days after TCRalphabeta/CD19-depleted stem cell transplant. These receptors all come from a boy under two years old who had a stem cell transplant for SCID, so the T cells may come from the graft donor. CDR3s include the opening cysteine and the closing phenylalanine or tryptophan. The order of the fields is J gene, clone size, V gene, D gene, CDR3 DNA, CDR3 protein. D genes are given only for firm matches. The listing skips clone size in some rows; elsewhere it reads once, few, many or a size class.

>TRBJ2-1|few|TRBV28|TRBD1
TGTGCCAGCAATCCGGGGCCAGGGGGCGTTTTTTGGGACCGGGCCTACAATGAGCAGTTCTTC
CASNPGPGGVFWDRAYNEQFF
>TRBJ1-1|NA|TRBV20-1|TRBD1
TGCAGTGCTACCCGGGACAGGGGTAACACTGAAGCTTTCTTT
CSATRDRGNTEAFF
>TRBJ2-1|NA|TRBV30|TRBD1
TGTGCCTGGAGTGCGGACAGGGGCCCCTACAATGAGCAGTTCTTC
CAWSADRGPYNEQFF
>TRBJ2-3|NA|TRBV10-3|NA
TGTGCCATCAGTGACCGACTGGGAGATACGCAGTATTTT
CAISDRLGDTQYF
>TRBJ2-7|NA|TRBV5-5|NA
TGTGCCAGCAGCTTGATGTTATCTCTTTGGGGTGAGGACGAGCAGTACTTC
CASSLMLSLWGEDEQYF
>TRBJ2-7|many|TRBV3-1|TRBD2
TGTGCCAGCAGCCAAGAGGGCGTAGCGGGAACCTACGAGCAGTACTTC
CASSQEGVAGTYEQYF
>TRBJ2-7|few|TRBV3-1|NA
TGTGCCAGCAGCCAAGGGGGGGGACAGTCCTACGAGCAGTACTTC
CASSQGGGQSYEQYF
>TRBJ2-5|few|TRBV11-1|TRBD2
TGTGCCAGCAGCTCCTGGACTAGCGGGGGGCGGTTTCGAGAGACCCAGTACTTC
CASSSWTSGGRFRETQYF
>TRBJ1-1|NA|TRBV6-1|TRBD1
TGTGCCAGCACCCCACGGACAGGGGCCACCACTGAAGCTTTCTTT
CASTPRTGATTEAFF
>TRBJ1-1|NA|TRBV10-3|NA
TGTGCCATCAGTGGGGAAGAGAACACTGAAGCTTTCTTT
CAISGEENTEAFF
>TRBJ1-1|NA|TRBV20-1|NA
TGCAGTGCTAGAGAAACCGGACGGATGAACACTGAAGCTTTCTTT
CSARETGRMNTEAFF
>TRBJ2-7|NA|TRBV2|NA
TGTGCCATTCGAGGGGATCATCCGTACGAGCAGTACTTC
CAIRGDHPYEQYF
>TRBJ2-1|few|TRBV7-8|NA
TGTGCCAGCAGCCCGGACCCCACAATCTACAATGAGCAGTTCTTC
CASSPDPTIYNEQFF
>TRBJ2-1|NA|TRBV20-1|TRBD2
TGCAGTGCTAGAGCAGTATTAGCGGGGGGTCTCTCCTACAATGAGCAGTTCTTC
CSARAVLAGGLSYNEQFF
>TRBJ2-1|few|TRBV5-1|TRBD1
TGCGCCAGCAGCAAAGGACAGGGGGGCCTTTACAATGAGCAGTTCTTC
CASSKGQGGLYNEQFF
>TRBJ2-7|few|TRBV18|TRBD2
TGTGCCAGCTCACTCTTCGCTAGCGGGGGGCGAAGGGAGCAGTACTTC
CASSLFASGGRREQYF
>TRBJ2-5|many|TRBV3-1|NA
TGTGCCAGCAGCCCGACTATCCGAGAGACCCAGTACTTC
CASSPTIRETQYF
>TRBJ2-3|NA|TRBV20-1|NA
TGCAGTGCTAGCGGGCTGGGGGCCGTCACAGATACGCAGTATTTT
CSASGLGAVTDTQYF
>TRBJ2-5|NA|TRBV4-1|TRBD1
TGCGCCAGCAGCCAAGTCTGGGCAGGGGGTGAGACCCAGTACTTC
CASSQVWAGGETQYF
>TRBJ2-5|NA|TRBV18|NA
TGTGCCAGCTCACCAGGTCTCTACCGAGAAACCCAGTACTTC
CASSPGLYRETQYF
>TRBJ2-1|NA|TRBV5-1|TRBD2
TGCGCCAGCAGCTTTGGGCCGGGAGCGGGGGGTCGATACAATGAGCAGTTCTTC
CASSFGPGAGGRYNEQFF
>TRBJ1-5|NA|TRBV20-1|NA
TGCAGTGCTAGGGGGCTTGTGTGGCAGCCCCAGCATTTT
CSARGLVWQPQHF
>TRBJ2-7|few|TRBV5-1|NA
TGCGCCAGCAGCTTGGAGGGTCCCCTCGAGCAGTACTTC
CASSLEGPLEQYF
>TRBJ1-2|NA|TRBV12-3/TRBV12-4|NA
TGTGCCAGCAGTCCCCACGCCTCCTATGGCTACACCTTC
CASSPHASYGYTF
>TRBJ1-2|NA|TRBV29-1|TRBD1
TGCAGCGTCGGGCGGGACAGCTCTTATGGCTACACCTTC
CSVGRDSSYGYTF
>TRBJ2-5|NA|TRBV7-9|TRBD1
TGTGCCAGCAGCCCCCCCCCCGAGACAGGGGAAGAAGAGACCCAGTACTTC
CASSPPPETGEEETQYF
>TRBJ2-1|NA|TRBV4-1|TRBD2
TGCGCCAGCAGCCAGTATAGCGGGGGGCTGTACAATGAGCAGTTCTTC
CASSQYSGGLYNEQFF
>TRBJ2-3|once|TRBV28|NA
TGTGCCAGCAGCGATCCCCACGGGACGCAGTATTTT
CASSDPHGTQYF
>TRBJ1-5|few|TRBV20-1|NA
TGCAGTGCTAGCCGGACAGCCCTCAATCAGCCCCAGCATTTT
CSASRTALNQPQHF
>TRBJ2-1|NA|TRBV5-1|NA
TGCGCCAGCAGCTTGAGAGTCTCGGACGGGGAGCAGTTCTTC
CASSLRVSDGEQFF
>TRBJ1-1|few|TRBV24-1|NA
TGTGCCACCATGTCAACCGGGGTGGGTGAAGCTTTCTTT
CATMSTGVGEAFF
>TRBJ1-5|NA|TRBV12-3/TRBV12-4|NA
TGTGCCAGCAGTTTAGCGCTAAATTGGGGAAGTCAGCCCCAGCATTTT
CASSLALNWGSQPQHF
>TRBJ1-5|few|TRBV18|TRBD1
TGTGCCAGCTCAGAGGACAGGGGTAATCAGCCCCAGCATTTT
CASSEDRGNQPQHF
>TRBJ2-5|few|TRBV3-1|NA
TGTGCCAGCGGGGGGACAACGCAAGAGACCCAGTACTTC
CASGGTTQETQYF
>TRBJ2-1|few|TRBV2|NA
TGTGCCACACACTCTGGGGTTTGGTCCGATGAGCAGTTCTTC
CATHSGVWSDEQFF
>TRBJ2-5|NA|TRBV7-3|TRBD2
TGTGCCAGCAGCTCGGGGGGACTAGCGGTAGAGACCCAGTACTTC
CASSSGGLAVETQYF
>TRBJ2-7|few|TRBV4-2|NA
TGTGCCAGCAGCCAAGGCGGGGGCCCCGACGAGCAGTACTTC
CASSQGGGPDEQYF
>TRBJ2-7|few|TRBV9|NA
TGTGCCAGCAGCGTAGACAGCGTGTCCTACGAGCAGTACTTC
CASSVDSVSYEQYF
>TRBJ2-5|NA|TRBV20-1|NA
TGCAGTGCTAGAGAGGTGGGGATGACGGTAGAGACCCAGTACTTC
CSAREVGMTVETQYF
>TRBJ2-1|few|TRBV7-2|TRBD2
TGTGCCAGCAGCTTATTCGGTCGCGGGGGGGCCTACAATGAGCAGTTCTTC
CASSLFGRGGAYNEQFF
>TRBJ1-5|few|TRBV28|NA
TGTGCCAGCAGTTTAGAAGGCAGGGAAGGGTATCAGCCCCAGCATTTT
CASSLEGREGYQPQHF
>TRBJ2-5|few|TRBV15|TRBD2
TGTGCCACCAGCAGCACTAGCGTTCTGGAGACCCAGTACTTC
CATSSTSVLETQYF
>TRBJ2-7|NA|TRBV28|NA
TGTGCCAGCAGTTCCTCCTACAATCAGGGGCCGGGATCCTACGAGCAGTACTTC
CASSSSYNQGPGSYEQYF
>TRBJ2-5|NA|TRBV11-2|NA
TGTGCCAGCAGCCGCAGACAGGCGGAAGAGACCCAGTACTTC
CASSRRQAEETQYF
>TRBJ2-3|NA|TRBV5-1|NA
TGCGCCAGCAGAAGAGGGCCTGGGACAGATACGCAGTATTTT
CASRRGPGTDTQYF
>TRBJ2-7|few|TRBV5-1|NA
TGCGCCAGCAGCTGGGAACGTTCATGGGAGCAGTACTTC
CASSWERSWEQYF
>TRBJ2-3|few|TRBV10-3|NA
TGTGCCATCACGGGGCCAACAGATACGCAGTATTTT
CAITGPTDTQYF
>TRBJ2-4|few|TRBV7-2|NA
TGTGCCAGCAGCACCATCGGACCGCCAGGAGGCATTCAGTACTTC
CASSTIGPPGGIQYF
>TRBJ1-1|few|TRBV15|NA
TGTGCCACCAGCAGAGTCTGTAAGTTTTCAGAGCACCCTTTTGGGAACACTGAAGCTTTCTTT
CATSRVCKFSEHPFGNTEAFF
>TRBJ2-1|NA|TRBV7-9|NA
TGTGCCAGCAGCTTAGCGAAGGGGGGGTACAATGAGCAGTTCTTC
CASSLAKGGYNEQFF
>TRBJ2-2|NA|TRBV20-1|TRBD1
TGCAGTGCTAAGGATCTCCGGACAGGGGACACCGGGGAGCTGTTTTTT
CSAKDLRTGDTGELFF
>TRBJ1-1|NA|TRBV6-5|TRBD1
TGTGCCAGCAGTTTTTCACCTCGGGACAGGGGGAACACTGAAGCTTTCTTT
CASSFSPRDRGNTEAFF
>TRBJ2-2|NA|TRBV28|TRBD2
TGTGCCAGCAGTTTAAGGCTGGGACTAGCGGGGGGCACCGGGGAGCTGTTTTTT
CASSLRLGLAGGTGELFF
>TRBJ2-2|many|TRBV2|TRBD1
TGTGCCAGCAGTGGGACAGGGAGCACCGGGGAGCTGTTTTTT
CASSGTGSTGELFF
>TRBJ1-4|once|TRBV12-3/TRBV12-4|NA
TGTGCCAGCAGACTGGGTGCCATCGGTGCTGAAAAACTGTTTTTT
CASRLGAIGAEKLFF
>TRBJ1-2|NA|TRBV28|NA
TGTGCCAGCAACCCGGGGTCCTCAAGGGGAGGCTACACCTTC
CASNPGSSRGGYTF
>TRBJ2-1|NA|TRBV20-1|TRBD2
TGCAGCGGGACTAGCGGGGATAGTGAGCAGTTCTTC
CSGTSGDSEQFF
>TRBJ1-1|NA|TRBV12-3/TRBV12-4|NA
TGTGCCAGCAGTCCCGGACAGTTCCTCCACACTGAAGCTTTCTTT
CASSPGQFLHTEAFF
>TRBJ2-2|many|TRBV5-1|NA
TGCGCCAGCAGCTTGGTGGCGGGGTCGAACACCGGGGAGCTGTTTTTT
CASSLVAGSNTGELFF
>TRBJ2-4|NA|TRBV3-1|NA
TGTGCCAGCAGCCCGAGGGACGGTCGTGCGGACATTCAGTACTTC
CASSPRDGRADIQYF